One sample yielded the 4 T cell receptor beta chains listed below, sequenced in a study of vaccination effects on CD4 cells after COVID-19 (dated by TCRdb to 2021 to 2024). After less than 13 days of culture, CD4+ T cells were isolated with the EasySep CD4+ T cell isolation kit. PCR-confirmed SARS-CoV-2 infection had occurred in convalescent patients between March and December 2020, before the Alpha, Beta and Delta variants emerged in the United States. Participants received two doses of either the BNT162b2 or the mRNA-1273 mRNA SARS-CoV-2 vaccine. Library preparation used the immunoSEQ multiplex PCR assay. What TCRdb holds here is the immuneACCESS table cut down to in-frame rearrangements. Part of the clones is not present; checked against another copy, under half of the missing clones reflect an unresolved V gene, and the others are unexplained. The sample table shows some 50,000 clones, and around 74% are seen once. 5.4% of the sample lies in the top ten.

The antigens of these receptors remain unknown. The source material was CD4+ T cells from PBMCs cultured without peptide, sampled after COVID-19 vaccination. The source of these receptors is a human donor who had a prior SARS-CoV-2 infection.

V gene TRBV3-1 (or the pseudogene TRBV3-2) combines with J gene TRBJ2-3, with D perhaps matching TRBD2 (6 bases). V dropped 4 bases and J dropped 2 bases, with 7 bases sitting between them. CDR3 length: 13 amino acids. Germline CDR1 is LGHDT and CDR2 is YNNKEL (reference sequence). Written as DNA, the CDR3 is TGTGCCAGCAGCCGGGACTTCACAGATACGCAGTATTTT. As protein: CASSRDFTDTQYF.

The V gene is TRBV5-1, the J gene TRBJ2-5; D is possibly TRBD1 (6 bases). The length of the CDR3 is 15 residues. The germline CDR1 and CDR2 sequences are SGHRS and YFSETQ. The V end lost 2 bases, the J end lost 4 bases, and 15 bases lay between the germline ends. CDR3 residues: CASSLVGIQGETQYF. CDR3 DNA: TGCGCCAGCAGCTTAGTCGGGATACAGGGAGAGACCCAGTACTTC.

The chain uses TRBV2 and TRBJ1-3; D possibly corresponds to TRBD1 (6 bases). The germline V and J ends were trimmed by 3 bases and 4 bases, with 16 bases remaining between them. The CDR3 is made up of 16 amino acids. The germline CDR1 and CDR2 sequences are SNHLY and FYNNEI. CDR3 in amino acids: CASSDSPRGSGNTIYF. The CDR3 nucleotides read TGTGCCAGCAGTGATTCCCCCAGGGGATCAGGAAACACCATATATTTT.

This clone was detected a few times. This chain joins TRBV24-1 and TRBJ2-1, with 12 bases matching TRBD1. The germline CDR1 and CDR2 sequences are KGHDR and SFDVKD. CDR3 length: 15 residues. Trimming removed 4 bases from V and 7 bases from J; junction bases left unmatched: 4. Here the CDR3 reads CATSDRGQGANEQFF. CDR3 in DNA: TGTGCCACCAGTGACCGGGGACAGGGGGCGAATGAGCAGTTCTTC.